This TCR beta chain was recovered during a study of CD8 T cells in Susac syndrome. Broader study findings: In its TCR sequencing and HLA analysis, the study acknowledged that the number of individuals was relatively small.

The junction had 15 bases not matched to a gene; V was cut back by 6 bases and J by 8 bases. Germline CDR1 LNHDA, CDR2 SQIVND (reference sequence). The CDR3 extends over 15 amino acids. Reverse transcription of roughly 0.45 to 1 ug RNA used random hexamers. MiXCR, applied by TCRdb to the immunoSEQ multiplex PCR reads, yields one record per CDR3 protein. The table has around 200,000 distinct CDR3 sequences, around 95% seen once. TEMRA cells underwent FACS enrichment and CD8+ and CD4+ T cells underwent negative isolation. Remarks on this clonotype: The antigen remains undetermined.

This clonotype originated in a human donor in good health. Sequenced input: CD4+ T cells from PBMCs. This chain connects TRBV19 to TRBJ1-2; TRBD1 aligns across 7 bases. The CDR3: CASRPDRVLTGGYTF. CDR3 DNA sequence: TGTGCCAGTAGGCCCGACAGGGTGTTGACGGGAGGCTACACCTTC.